These 5 T cell receptor beta chains were sequenced from one sample in a study of T cells after yellow fever vaccination. TCRdb passed the 5' RACE reads through MiXCR, listing each CDR3 protein once. The table lists 230,000 or so distinct CDR3 sequences, about 3.9% of them singletons. Sequenced material: PBMCs, taken 15 days after the yellow fever booster vaccination. These TCRs come from a man between 18 and 29 years old who received the YFV17D yellow fever vaccine.

This clonotype came up many times. The chain recombines TRBV7-3 with TRBJ1-4, with TRBD1 as a possible D gene (5 bases). Germline V lookup: CDR1 SGHTA, CDR2 FQGTGA. This CDR3 region has 15 residues. Trimming shortened V by 0 bases and J by 4 bases, and 9 bases separated the two germline ends. The CDR3 sequence: CASSLTGGRNEKLFF. The DNA for the CDR3 is TGTGCCAGCAGCTTAACGGGGGGTCGTAATGAAAAACTGTTTTTT.

The genes are TRBV12-3 or TRBV12-4 and TRBJ1-1; 7 positions agree with TRBD1. Trimming cost V 7 bases and J 5 bases; bases outside gene matches: 4. This CDR3 region has 12 residues. The CDR3 reads CASIRGRTEAFF. In DNA form, the CDR3 reads TGTGCCAGCATCAGGGGGAGGACTGAAGCTTTCTTT.

This clonotype came up many times. The rearrangement links TRBV7-2 to TRBJ2-3, with 14 bases aligning to TRBD2. Germline V lookup: CDR1 SGHTA, CDR2 FQGNSA. With V trimmed by 1 base and J by 5 bases, 2 bases remained unmatched. The CDR3 consists of 16 residues. For the CDR3, the DNA is TGTGCCAGCAGCTTAGGACTAGCGGGGGGGGTAGATACGCAGTATTTT. As protein: CASSLGLAGGVDTQYF.

As to this clonotype: A clone one base away is much larger, so this may be a read error. The V and J genes are TRBV7-2 and TRBJ2-2, with a tentative D call TRBD2 (5 bases). The CDR3 contains 14 residues. The ends were cut back, 1 base at V and 6 bases at J, with 9 bases in the middle. CDR1 is SGHTA and CDR2 is FQGNSA in the germline V gene. This chain's CDR3 is CASSLVGSAGELFF. For the CDR3, the DNA is TGTGCCAGCAGCTTAGTGGGGAGCGCCGGGGAGCTGTTTTTT. Based on the CDR3 plus reference TRBV7-2 and TRBJ2-2, the full variable domain is GAGVSQSPSNKVTEKGKDVELRCDPISGHTALYWYRQSLGQGLEFLIYFQGNSAPDKSGLPSDRFSAERTGGSVSTLTIQRTQQEDSAVYLCASSLVGSAGELFFGEGSRLTVL.

This clonotype was seen many times. The chain couples TRBV2 to TRBJ2-3; D unresolved. This CDR3 spans 13 amino acids. V lost 2 bases and J lost 0, with 3 bases in between. Germline CDR1 SNHLY, CDR2 FYNNEI. The CDR3 loop reads CASSERSTDTQYF. The CDR3 coding sequence is TGTGCCAGCAGTGAACGTAGCACAGATACGCAGTATTTT.